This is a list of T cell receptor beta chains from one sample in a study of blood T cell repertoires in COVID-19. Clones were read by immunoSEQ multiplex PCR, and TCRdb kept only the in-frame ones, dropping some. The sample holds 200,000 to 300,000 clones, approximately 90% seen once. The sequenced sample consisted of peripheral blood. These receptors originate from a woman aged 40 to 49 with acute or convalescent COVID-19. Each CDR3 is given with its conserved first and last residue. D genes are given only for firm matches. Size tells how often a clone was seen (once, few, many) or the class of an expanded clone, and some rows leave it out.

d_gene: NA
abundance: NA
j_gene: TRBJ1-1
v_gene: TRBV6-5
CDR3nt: TGTGCCAGCAGTCCAGCGATGAACACTGAAGCTTTCTTT
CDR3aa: CASSPAMNTEAFF

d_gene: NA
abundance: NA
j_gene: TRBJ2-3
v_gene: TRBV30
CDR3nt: TGTGCCTGGAGTATCAGTAACGCGCAGTATTTT
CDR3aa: CAWSISNAQYF

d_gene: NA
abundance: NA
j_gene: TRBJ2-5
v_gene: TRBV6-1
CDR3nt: TGTGCCAGCAGTGAATTCGGGGAACAAGAGACCCAGTACTTC
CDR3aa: CASSEFGEQETQYF

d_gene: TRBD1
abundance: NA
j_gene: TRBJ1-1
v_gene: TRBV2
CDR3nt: TGTGCCAGCAGTCCGGGACAGGGACCCACTGAAGCTTTCTTT
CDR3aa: CASSPGQGPTEAFF

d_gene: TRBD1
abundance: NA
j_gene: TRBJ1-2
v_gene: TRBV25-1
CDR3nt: TGTGCCGGCCAGGGGGTGAAGGGCTACACCTTC
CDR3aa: CAGQGVKGYTF

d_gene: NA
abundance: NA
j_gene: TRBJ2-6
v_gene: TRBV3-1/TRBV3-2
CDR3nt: TGTGCCAGCAGCCAAACAGCCCGGGACATTTTCTTCTCTGGGGCCAACGTCCTGACTTTC
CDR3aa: CASSQTARDIFFSGANVLTF

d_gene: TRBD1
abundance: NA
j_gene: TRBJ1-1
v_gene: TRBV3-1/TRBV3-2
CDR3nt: TGTGCCAGCAGCCAAGATAGGGCAGGGGGGACTGAAGCTTTCTTT
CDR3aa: CASSQDRAGGTEAFF

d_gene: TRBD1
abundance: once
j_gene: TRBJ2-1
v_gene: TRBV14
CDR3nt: TGTGCCAGCAGCCTTCGAGACAGGGGATACAATGAGCAGTTCTTC
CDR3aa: CASSLRDRGYNEQFF

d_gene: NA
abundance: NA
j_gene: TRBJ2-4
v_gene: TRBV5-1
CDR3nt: TGCGCCAGCCAGTTCGAAGGGGGGGAAAACATTCAGTACTTC
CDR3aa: CASQFEGGENIQYF

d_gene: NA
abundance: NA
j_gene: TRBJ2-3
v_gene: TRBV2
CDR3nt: TGTGCCAGCAGTCTAAGGATGAGGGAAGGCACAGATACGCAGTATTTT
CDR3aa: CASSLRMREGTDTQYF

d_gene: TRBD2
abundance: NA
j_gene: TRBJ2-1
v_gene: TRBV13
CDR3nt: TGTGCCAGCAGCTCGCCGACCCTAGCGGGGGGTGTCAATGAGCAGTTCTTC
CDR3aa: CASSSPTLAGGVNEQFF

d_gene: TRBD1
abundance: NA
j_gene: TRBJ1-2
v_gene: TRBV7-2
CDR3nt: TGTGCCAGCAGCTTAGGGGGACAGAACTACTATGGCTACACCTTC
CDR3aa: CASSLGGQNYYGYTF

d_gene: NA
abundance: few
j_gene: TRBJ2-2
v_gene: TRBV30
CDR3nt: TGTGCCTGGAGTTTCCCCGGGTCCGGGGAGCTGTTTTTT
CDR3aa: CAWSFPGSGELFF

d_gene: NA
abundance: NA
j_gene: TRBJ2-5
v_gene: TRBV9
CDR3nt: TGTGCCAGCAGCGCAGGGGAGACCCAGTACTTC
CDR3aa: CASSAGETQYF

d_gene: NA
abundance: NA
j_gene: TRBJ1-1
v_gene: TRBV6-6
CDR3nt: TGTGCCAGCAGTTACAGCCAGGTAGGGGACACTGAAGCTTTCTTT
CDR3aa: CASSYSQVGDTEAFF

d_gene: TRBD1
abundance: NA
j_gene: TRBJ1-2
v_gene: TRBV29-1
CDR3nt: TGCAGCGTCGTAGACAGGGTGGGTCAAGCTAACTATGGCTACACCTTC
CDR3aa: CSVVDRVGQANYGYTF

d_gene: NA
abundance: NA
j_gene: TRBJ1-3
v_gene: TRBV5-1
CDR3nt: TGCGCCAGCAGCCCCCGGGGGAGCGTCTCTGGAAACACCATATATTTT
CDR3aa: CASSPRGSVSGNTIYF

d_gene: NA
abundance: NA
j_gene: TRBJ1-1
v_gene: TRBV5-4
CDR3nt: TGTGCCAGCAGCTTGCTCGGACAGAACACTGAAGCTTTCTTT
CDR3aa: CASSLLGQNTEAFF

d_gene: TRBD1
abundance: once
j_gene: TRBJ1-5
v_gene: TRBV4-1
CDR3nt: TGCGCCAGCAGCTTTGGACAGGGGAATCAGCCCCAGCATTTT
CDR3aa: CASSFGQGNQPQHF

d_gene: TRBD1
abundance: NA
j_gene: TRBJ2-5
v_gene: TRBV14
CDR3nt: TGTGCCAGCAGCCAAGTGGAGACAGGGGCAGAAGAGACCCAGTACTTC
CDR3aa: CASSQVETGAEETQYF

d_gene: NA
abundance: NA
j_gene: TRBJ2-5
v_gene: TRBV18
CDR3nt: TGTGCCAGCTCACCATTTGAGGCCAGCCAAGAGACCCAGTACTTC
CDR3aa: CASSPFEASQETQYF

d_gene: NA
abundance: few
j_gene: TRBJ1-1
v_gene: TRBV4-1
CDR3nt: TGCGCCAGCAGCCAACTGCGAATTTTGAACACTGAAGCTTTCTTT
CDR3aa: CASSQLRILNTEAFF

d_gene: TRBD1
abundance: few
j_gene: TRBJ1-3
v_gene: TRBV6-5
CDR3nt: TGTGCCAGCAGTCTTGGACAGGGGGGAAACACCATATATTTT
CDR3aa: CASSLGQGGNTIYF

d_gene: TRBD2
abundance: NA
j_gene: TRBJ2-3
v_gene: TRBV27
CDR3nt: TGTGCCAGCAGTCGGCCACAAGGACTAGCGGTGAGCACAGATACGCAGTATTTT
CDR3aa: CASSRPQGLAVSTDTQYF

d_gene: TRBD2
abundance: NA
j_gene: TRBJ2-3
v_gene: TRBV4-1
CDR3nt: TGCGCCAGCAGCCAAGGGACTAGCCCAGATACGCAGTATTTT
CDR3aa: CASSQGTSPDTQYF

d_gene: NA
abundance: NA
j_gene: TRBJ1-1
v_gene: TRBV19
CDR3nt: TGTGCCAGTAGTATAGAGATAATCGGGACTGAAGCTTTCTTT
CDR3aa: CASSIEIIGTEAFF

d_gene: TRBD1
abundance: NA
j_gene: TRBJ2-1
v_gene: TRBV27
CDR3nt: TGTGCCAGCAGTCCCCGACAGGGGGCTCATGAGCAGTTCTTC
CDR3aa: CASSPRQGAHEQFF

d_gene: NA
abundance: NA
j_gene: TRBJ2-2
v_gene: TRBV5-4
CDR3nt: TGTGCCAGCAGCTCATGGCATTCCGGGGAGCTGTTTTTT
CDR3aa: CASSSWHSGELFF

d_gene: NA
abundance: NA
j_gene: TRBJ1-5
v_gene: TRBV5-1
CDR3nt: TGCGCCAGCAGCTTGTTGGACAGCCTATTAGGTCAGCCCCAGCATTTT
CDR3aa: CASSLLDSLLGQPQHF

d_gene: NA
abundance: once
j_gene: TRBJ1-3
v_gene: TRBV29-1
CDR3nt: TGCAGCGTTCAGAGAGGGATCTCTGGAAACACCATATATTTT
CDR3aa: CSVQRGISGNTIYF

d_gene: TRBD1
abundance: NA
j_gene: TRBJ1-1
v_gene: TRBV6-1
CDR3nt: TGTGCCAGCAGTGAAGCTCTCCAGGGGGGACGATCTGAAGCTTTCTTT
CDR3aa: CASSEALQGGRSEAFF

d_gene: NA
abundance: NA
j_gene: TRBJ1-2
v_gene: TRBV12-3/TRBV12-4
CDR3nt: TGTGCCAGCAGTGCCCTCACAATAGGCTACACCTTC
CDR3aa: CASSALTIGYTF

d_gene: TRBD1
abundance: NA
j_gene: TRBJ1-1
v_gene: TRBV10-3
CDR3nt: TGTGCCATCAGGAAAGCCGGGACAGGTGACACTGAAGCTTTCTTT
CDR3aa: CAIRKAGTGDTEAFF

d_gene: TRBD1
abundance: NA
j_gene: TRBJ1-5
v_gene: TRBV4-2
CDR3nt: TGTGCCAGCAGTGTAACAGGGGGGGGTGATCAGCCCCAGCATTTT
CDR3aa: CASSVTGGGDQPQHF

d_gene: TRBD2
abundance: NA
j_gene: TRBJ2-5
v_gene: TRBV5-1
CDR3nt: TGCGCCAGCAGCTCGGCGGGCGGGGGGGCCAGGGAGACCCAGTACTTC
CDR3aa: CASSSAGGGARETQYF

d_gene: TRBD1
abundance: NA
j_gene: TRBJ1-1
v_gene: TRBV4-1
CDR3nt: TGCCCCCGCCCCCCACAGGGGGGTCTGAGAGTGAACACTGAAGCTTTCTTT
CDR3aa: CPRPPQGGLRVNTEAFF

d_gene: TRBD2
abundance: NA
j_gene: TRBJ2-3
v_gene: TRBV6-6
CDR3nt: TGTGCCAGCGATCTGAGCGGGGGCCGCACAGATACGCAGTATTTT
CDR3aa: CASDLSGGRTDTQYF

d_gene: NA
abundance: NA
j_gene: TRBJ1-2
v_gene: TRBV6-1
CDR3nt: TGTGCCAGCAGTGATTCAGGGGTCGGCTACACCTTC
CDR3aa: CASSDSGVGYTF

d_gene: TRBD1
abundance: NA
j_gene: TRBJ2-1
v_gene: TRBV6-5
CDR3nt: TGTGCCAGCAGTACGGGGACAGGGAACAATGAGCAGTTCTTC
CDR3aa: CASSTGTGNNEQFF

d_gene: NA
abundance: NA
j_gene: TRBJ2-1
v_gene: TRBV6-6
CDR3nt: TGTGCCAGCAGTTACAGGGGCTACAATGAGCAGTTCTTC
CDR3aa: CASSYRGYNEQFF

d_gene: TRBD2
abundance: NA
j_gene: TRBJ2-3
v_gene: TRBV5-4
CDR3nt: TGTGCCAGCAGCTTGGGGACTAGCGGGGTCCCAGATACGCAGTATTTT
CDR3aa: CASSLGTSGVPDTQYF

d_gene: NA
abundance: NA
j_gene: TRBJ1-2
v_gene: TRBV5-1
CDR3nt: TGCGCCAGCAGCGTAGACAGTTTAAAGGGCTACACCTTC
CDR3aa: CASSVDSLKGYTF

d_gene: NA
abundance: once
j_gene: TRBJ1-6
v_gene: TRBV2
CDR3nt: TGTGCCAGCCTAGGACAGATCTCCTATAATTCACCCCTCCACTTT
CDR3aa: CASLGQISYNSPLHF

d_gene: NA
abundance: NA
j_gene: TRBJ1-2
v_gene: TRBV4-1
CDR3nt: TGCGCCAGCAGCCAAGAGGTAGGCGGAGGCTACACCTTC
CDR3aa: CASSQEVGGGYTF

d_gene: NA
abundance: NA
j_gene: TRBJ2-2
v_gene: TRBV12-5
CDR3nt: TGTGCTAGTGGGCTCCTAGCGTCGGGGGAGCTGTTTTTT
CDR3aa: CASGLLASGELFF

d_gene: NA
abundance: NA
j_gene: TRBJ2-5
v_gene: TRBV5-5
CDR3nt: TGTGCCAGCAGCACCAGGGGACAAGAGACCCAGTACTTC
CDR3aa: CASSTRGQETQYF

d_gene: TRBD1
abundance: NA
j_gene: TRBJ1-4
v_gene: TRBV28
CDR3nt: TGTGCCAGCAGGAGACAGGGGGCGTCAACTGAAAAACTGTTTTTT
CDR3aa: CASRRQGASTEKLFF

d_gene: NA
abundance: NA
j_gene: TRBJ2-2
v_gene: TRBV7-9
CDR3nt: TGTGCCAGCAGCTTAGAGGGGAACGGGGAGCTGTTTTTT
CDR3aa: CASSLEGNGELFF

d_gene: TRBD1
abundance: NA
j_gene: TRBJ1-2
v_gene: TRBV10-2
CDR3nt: TGCGCCAGCAGTGAAGGGACAGGGGTCTATGGCTACACCTTC
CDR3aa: CASSEGTGVYGYTF

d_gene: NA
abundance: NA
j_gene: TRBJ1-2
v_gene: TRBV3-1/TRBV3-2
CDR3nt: TGTGCCAGCAGCCAAGAGGGTGTGGGCGGCTACACCTTC
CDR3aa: CASSQEGVGGYTF

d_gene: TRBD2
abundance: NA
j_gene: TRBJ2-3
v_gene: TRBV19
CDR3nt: TGTGCCAGTATGGGGACTAGCGGGGGGATGGGGGATACGCAGTATTTT
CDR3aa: CASMGTSGGMGDTQYF

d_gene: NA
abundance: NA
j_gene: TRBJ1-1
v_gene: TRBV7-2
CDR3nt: TGTGCCAGCAGCCCCGGCGGGGTCGCGGGGATTCTTACTGAAGCTTTCTTT
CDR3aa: CASSPGGVAGILTEAFF

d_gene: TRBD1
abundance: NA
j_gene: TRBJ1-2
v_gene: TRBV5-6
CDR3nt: TGTGCCAGCAGCCTGGGCAATACAGGGGGCCCCTATGGCTACACCTTC
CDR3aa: CASSLGNTGGPYGYTF

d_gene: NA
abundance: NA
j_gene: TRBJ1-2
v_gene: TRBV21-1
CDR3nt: TGTGCCAGCAGCAAAAGGGCGACAGGGCGTGGGTATGGCTACACCTTC
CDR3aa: CASSKRATGRGYGYTF